One T cell receptor (beta chain) is described in this entry. Assay used: immunoSEQ multiplex PCR; TCRdb lists only in-frame clones, some missing. The table lists some 150,000 clones, 85% to 95% of them singletons. This sample stems from a study of control samples from healthy donors and cancer patients. Material: blood. The clonotype originates from a man aged 40-55 years in good health.

The CDR3 is CASSFLGQGNTGELFF. The CDR3 region has the DNA TGTGCCAGCAGCTTTCTCGGACAGGGGAACACCGGGGAGCTGTTTTTT. The rearrangement joins TRBV7-8 to TRBJ2-2; 8 bases are a match to TRBD1. The V gene end was trimmed by 3 bases and the J gene end by 1 base; junction bases not matched to a gene: 4. The CDR3 length is 16 residues. Germline lookup yields CDR1 SGHVS and CDR2 FQNEAQ.